The 31 T cell receptor beta chains in this list originate from one sample, sequenced in a study of blood T cell repertoires in COVID-19. Libraries were prepared by immunoSEQ multiplex PCR; TCRdb keeps only in-frame clonotypes and omits some of them. The data hold 450,000 to 500,000 clones, with 80% to 90% observed a single time. Sequencing input: peripheral blood. The receptor source for this set is a human donor in a cohort sampled during active COVID-19.

V and J are TRBV28 and TRBJ1-1; D not resolved. There are 11 residues in the CDR3. Germline V CDR1 and CDR2: MDHEN, SYDVKM. The V and J ends lost 6 bases and 7 bases respectively, with 9 bases between them. The CDR3 region has the DNA TGTGCCAGCAGAATGACAAGTGAAGCTTTCTTT. Residues: CASRMTSEAFF.

This chain links TRBV11-2 with TRBJ1-5; 7 bases map to TRBD1. Losses at the gene ends were 0 bases for V and 9 bases for J; bases not matched to a gene: 11. CDR3 size: 16 residues. Germline loops: CDR1 SGHAT, CDR2 FQNNGV. CDR3 sequence reads: CASSLEGFGRGLPQHF. The CDR3 DNA is TGTGCCAGCAGCTTAGAGGGGTTCGGCAGGGGGTTGCCCCAGCATTTT.

This rearrangement joins TRBV30 to TRBJ1-6; weak D call: TRBD1 (6 bases). This CDR3 has 15 residues. Trimming shortened V by 0 bases and J by 9 bases, and 15 bases separated the two germline ends. Germline V gene lookup returns CDR1 GTSNPN and CDR2 SVGIG (reference sequence). CDR3 coding DNA: TGTGCCTGGAGTGTACTGCAGGGGCCAGGTTCACCCCTCCACTTT. Its translation: CAWSVLQGPGSPLHF.

The chain links TRBV6-5 to TRBJ1-1, with D unresolved. Trimming cost V 1 base and J 2 bases, with 8 bases left between them. This CDR3 region has 14 residues. Germline V gene lookup returns CDR1 MNHEY and CDR2 SVGAGI. This chain's CDR3 is CASSYWQSNTEAFF. CDR3 nucleotide sequence: TGTGCCAGCAGTTACTGGCAGTCTAACACTGAAGCTTTCTTT.

The gene calls are TRBV28 and TRBJ1-1; possibly TRBD1 for D (5 bases). This CDR3 comprises 16 residues. Germline-derived CDR1 and CDR2 are MDHEN and SYDVKM. Trimming pared 4 bases from V and 4 bases from J, leaving 19 bases between. In DNA, the CDR3 is TGTGCCAGCAGTTCCCCTCCCGGGGGTGAGGGCACTGAAGCTTTCTTT. The encoded protein is CASSSPPGGEGTEAFF.

The chain uses TRBV28 and TRBJ1-5; 8 positions agree with TRBD1. CDR3 length: 14 residues. V was clipped by 5 bases and J by 7 bases; unmatched bases: 7. Germline V gene sequence: CDR1 MDHEN, CDR2 SYDVKM. Written as DNA, the CDR3 is TGTGCCAGCAGTCCTGACAGGGGAGGCCAGCCCCAGCATTTT. Translated: CASSPDRGGQPQHF.

The J gene is TRBJ2-7, the V gene TRBV5-1; 9 bases are shared with TRBD1. The CDR3 spans 12 residues. V lost 5 bases, J lost 5 bases, and 2 bases stayed unmatched. Germline V gene lookup returns CDR1 SGHRS and CDR2 YFSETQ. CDR3 amino acids: CASRRDRDEQYF. In DNA form, the CDR3 reads TGCGCCAGCAGGCGGGACAGGGACGAGCAGTACTTC.

This rearrangement joins TRBV3-1 (or the pseudogene TRBV3-2) to TRBJ1-1, with TRBD1 as a possible D gene (6 bases). Germline V lookup: CDR1 LGHDT, CDR2 YNNKEL (reference sequence). V lost 4 bases, J lost 2 bases, and 8 bases lay in between. The CDR3 length is 13 residues. The CDR3 nucleotides are TGTGCCAGCAGCCCACAGGGCAACACTGAAGCTTTCTTT. Translating it yields CASSPQGNTEAFF.

This rearrangement joins TRBV5-1 to TRBJ2-3; TRBD2 matches 11 bases. The J segment lost 0 bases and the V segment lost 1 base, leaving 7 bases of the junction unmatched. CDR1 is SGHRS and CDR2 is YFSETQ in the germline V gene. The CDR3 extends over 18 amino acids. CDR3 region: CASSLRTGTSGSTDTQYF. The CDR3 region has the DNA TGCGCCAGCAGCTTGAGGACCGGGACTAGCGGCAGCACAGATACGCAGTATTTT.

The V gene is TRBV19, the J gene TRBJ1-2, with 7 bases that match TRBD1. This CDR3 has 14 residues. V was clipped by 8 bases and J by 6 bases; unmatched bases: 12. Germline CDR1 reads LNHDA; CDR2 reads SQIVND (reference sequence). The CDR3 DNA reads as TGTGCCAGTGCGGTCGGCGGCGACAGGGATGGCTACACCTTC. It yields the protein CASAVGGDRDGYTF.

V and J are TRBV30 and TRBJ2-2, with D possibly matching TRBD2 (5 bases). Per the germline V gene, CDR1 is GTSNPN and CDR2 is SVGIG (reference sequence). The CDR3 is 14 amino acids. With 5 bases removed from V and 2 bases from J, the gap between germline ends came to 12 bases. This CDR3 reads CAWRDGGNTGELFF. The DNA of the CDR3 is TGTGCCTGGCGAGACGGAGGTAACACCGGGGAGCTGTTTTTT.

The chain employs TRBV5-1 and TRBJ2-7; 11 bases align to TRBD1. V lost 4 bases, J lost 7 bases, and 4 bases stayed unmatched. There are 13 residues in the CDR3. CDR1 is SGHRS and CDR2 is YFSETQ in the germline V gene. CDR3 sequence (DNA): TGCGCCAGCAGCAGGACAGGGGGCGGGGAGCAGTACTTC. Protein sequence: CASSRTGGGEQYF.

V and J are TRBV19 and TRBJ1-1; maybe TRBD1 (5 bases). The germline gives CDR1 LNHDA, CDR2 SQIVND (reference sequence). The ends were cut back, 5 bases at V and 5 bases at J, with 12 bases in the middle. The CDR3 length is 13 residues. The DNA of the CDR3 is TGTGCCAGTAGTCCCGCCCAGGGTACTGAAGCTTTCTTT. It specifies CASSPAQGTEAFF. The full variable domain, completed using reference TRBV19 and TRBJ1-1, is DGGITQSPKYLFRKEGQNVTLSCEQNLNHDAMYWYRQDPGQGLRLIYYSQIVNDFQKGDIAEGYSVSREKKESFPLTVTSAQKNPTAFYLCASSPAQGTEAFFGQGTRLTVV.

The chain has TRBV10-1 and TRBJ2-7, with D perhaps TRBD2 (7 bases). The CDR3 totals 15 residues. CDR1 WNHNN and CDR2 SYGVQD come from the germline V gene (reference sequence). The germline V and J ends were trimmed by 8 bases and 3 bases, with 20 bases remaining between them. The CDR3, as DNA: TGCGCCAGCGGCCCCGGGGGCGGGAGTATCTACGAGCAGTACTTC. Translated, it gives CASGPGGGSIYEQYF.

Points on this clone: At one of its ends the junction is not consistent with the germline gene, which may arise from a read error. The V call is TRBV28, the J call TRBJ1-3, with 9 bases that match TRBD1. The CDR3 is made up of 14 amino acids. Germline loops: CDR1 MDHEN, CDR2 SYDVKM. CDR3 coding DNA: TGTGCCAGCAGTCCGGGACAGGGTCACCGGGCGTCCCATTTT. This sequence encodes CASSPGQGHRASHF.

V usage is TRBV15 and J usage is TRBJ1-2; D may be TRBD1 (5 bases). V gave up 0 bases and J gave up 6 bases, with 11 bases separating them. Germline values: CDR1 LNHNV, CDR2 YYDKDF (reference sequence). The CDR3 has 14 residues. CDR3 nucleotide sequence: TGTGCCACCAGCAGAGACGCCGGGGGTAATGGCTACACCTTC. Translation gives CATSRDAGGNGYTF.

This chain connects TRBV6-5 to TRBJ1-1; possible D gene TRBD1, 5 bases. The V end lost 7 bases, the J end lost 5 bases, and 17 bases lay between the germline ends. The CDR3 is 14 residues long. Germline CDR1 is MNHEY and CDR2 is SVGAGI. The CDR3 DNA reads TGTGCCAGCAATCCATGGGGGGTCGGGACTGAAGCTTTCTTT. Its translation: CASNPWGVGTEAFF.

This clone appeared a single time. This rearrangement joins TRBV9 to TRBJ2-2; D is undetermined. CDR1 is SGDLS and CDR2 is YYNGEE in the germline V gene. Trimming took 0 bases from V and 7 from J, leaving 7 bases between them. The CDR3 runs to 13 residues. The CDR3 nucleotides are TGTGCCAGCAGCGTAGAACACAACGGGGAGCTGTTTTTT. The encoded protein is CASSVEHNGELFF.

As to this clone: One end of the junction is discordant with germline, which a read error may explain. The chain recombines TRBV9 with TRBJ2-7; no clear D. This CDR3 has 9 residues. Germline V CDR1 and CDR2: SGDLS, YYNGEE. Here the CDR3 DNA reads TGTGCCAGCAGCGTAGTTTCCCTATTC. Translation gives CASSVVSLF.

CDR3 sequence: CASSAGQGNQPQHF. DNA for the CDR3: TGTGCCAGCAGCGCGGGACAGGGCAATCAGCCCCAGCATTTT. The chain uses TRBV9 and TRBJ1-5; 8 nucleotides line up with TRBD1. Germline-derived CDR1 and CDR2 are SGDLS and YYNGEE. This CDR3 region has 14 residues. With V trimmed by 3 bases and J by 2 bases, 1 base remained unmatched.

The V and J genes are TRBV4-3 and TRBJ1-1, with 11 bases aligning to TRBD1. This CDR3 region has 16 residues. V gave up 4 bases and J gave up 3 bases; unmatched junction bases: 7. CDR1 and CDR2 from the germline V gene are LGHNA and YSLEER. The CDR3 here is CASSRGQGGSDTEAFF. As DNA, the CDR3 is TGCGCCAGCAGCCGGGGACAGGGGGGTTCTGACACTGAAGCTTTCTTT.

The chain carries TRBV6-2 or TRBV6-3 and TRBJ2-7, with 10 bases aligning to TRBD1. Germline CDR1 and CDR2: MNHEY and SVGEGT. The junction had 5 bases not matched to a gene; V was cut back by 6 bases and J by 3 bases. The CDR3 has 14 amino acids. CDR3: CASSWTGGDYEQYF. In nucleotides, the CDR3 is TGTGCCAGCAGCTGGACAGGGGGGGACTACGAGCAGTACTTC.

This clone has only one observation. The rearrangement uses TRBV3-1 (or the pseudogene TRBV3-2) and TRBJ1-5; possible D gene TRBD1, 6 bases. CDR1 is LGHDT, CDR2 YNNKEL, per germline (reference sequence). The V and J ends lost 6 bases and 2 bases respectively, with 14 bases between them. The CDR3 extends over 15 amino acids. CDR3 bases: TGTGCCAGCAGTCCACAGGGCTTGGGCAATCAGCCCCAGCATTTT. Translating it yields CASSPQGLGNQPQHF.

The chain links TRBV5-8 to TRBJ2-4; tentatively, D is TRBD1 (6 bases). Deletions cut 0 bases from V and 0 bases from J, with 10 bases between. The CDR3 has 16 residues. The germline gives CDR1 SGHTS, CDR2 YDEGEE. DNA for the CDR3: TGTGCCAGCAGCTTGGCAGGGGACCTAGCCAAAAACATTCAGTACTTC. This translates into CASSLAGDLAKNIQYF.

This sequence joins TRBV30 and TRBJ1-5; D gene uncertain. The germline V gene encodes CDR1 GTSNPN and CDR2 SVGIG (reference sequence). V was clipped by 1 base and J by 1 base, with 14 bases between them. The CDR3 contains 16 residues. Here the CDR3 DNA reads TGTGCCTGGAGTGAAACCCCGGGATTCAGCAATCAGCCCCAGCATTTT. As protein: CAWSETPGFSNQPQHF.

The chain joins TRBV7-6 to TRBJ2-2; 8 nucleotides line up with TRBD2. CDR3 length equals 16 residues. CDR1 and CDR2 from the germline V gene are SGHVS and FNYEAQ. J lost 5 bases, V lost 1 base, and 6 bases had no gene match. This CDR3 reads CASSLDGSGGTGELFF. CDR3 coding DNA: TGTGCCAGCAGCTTAGACGGCTCGGGGGGGACCGGGGAGCTGTTTTTT.

In DNA form, the CDR3 reads TGCGCCAGCAGCTCTGACAGGGGGATCACTGAAGCTTTCTTT. As protein: CASSSDRGITEAFF. The V and J genes are TRBV5-1 and TRBJ1-1; TRBD1 agrees at 9 bases. The CDR3 has 14 residues. V was pared by 3 bases and J by 4 bases, with 4 bases of the junction left unmatched. The germline V gene has CDR1 SGHRS and CDR2 YFSETQ.

The chain recombines TRBV11-3 with TRBJ2-7; D is possibly TRBD2 (7 bases). The germline gives CDR1 SGHNT, CDR2 YENEEA. The V gene lost 5 bases and the J gene lost 5 bases, with 13 bases spanning the gap. This CDR3 spans 13 amino acids. The CDR3 sequence is CASSQGREHEQYF. The CDR3 region has the DNA TGTGCCAGCAGCCAGGGGCGGGAGCACGAGCAGTACTTC.

The rearrangement uses TRBV30 and TRBJ1-2; D may be TRBD1 (6 bases). V was clipped by 1 base and J by 4 bases, with 16 bases between them. The CDR3 runs to 15 residues. Germline V gene sequence: CDR1 GTSNPN, CDR2 SVGIG (reference sequence). The CDR3 DNA is TGTGCCTGGAGTGGACCCAGGGGCGGGAGCTATGGCTACACCTTC. Encoded protein: CAWSGPRGGSYGYTF.

The chain links TRBV3-1 (or the pseudogene TRBV3-2) to TRBJ1-6, with D possibly being TRBD1 (5 bases). The CDR3 loop spans 17 amino acids. V shed 5 bases and J shed 3 bases, with 17 bases lying between them. The germline V gene has CDR1 LGHDT and CDR2 YNNKEL (reference sequence). The CDR3 here is CASSALRDSVYNSPLHF. The CDR3, as DNA: TGTGCCAGCAGCGCTCTACGGGACTCAGTCTATAATTCACCCCTCCACTTT.

Concerning this clone itself: Other DNA variants within this sample encode the same CDR3. The rearrangement links TRBV7-3 to TRBJ2-1, with D possibly matching TRBD1 (6 bases). V shed 5 bases and J shed 4 bases, with 12 bases lying between them. This CDR3 has 14 amino acids. Germline V gene lookup returns CDR1 SGHTA and CDR2 FQGTGA. CDR3 protein: CASSLGQFYNEQFF. In nucleotides, the CDR3 is TGTGCCAGCAGCCTAGGACAGTTTTACAATGAGCAGTTCTTC.